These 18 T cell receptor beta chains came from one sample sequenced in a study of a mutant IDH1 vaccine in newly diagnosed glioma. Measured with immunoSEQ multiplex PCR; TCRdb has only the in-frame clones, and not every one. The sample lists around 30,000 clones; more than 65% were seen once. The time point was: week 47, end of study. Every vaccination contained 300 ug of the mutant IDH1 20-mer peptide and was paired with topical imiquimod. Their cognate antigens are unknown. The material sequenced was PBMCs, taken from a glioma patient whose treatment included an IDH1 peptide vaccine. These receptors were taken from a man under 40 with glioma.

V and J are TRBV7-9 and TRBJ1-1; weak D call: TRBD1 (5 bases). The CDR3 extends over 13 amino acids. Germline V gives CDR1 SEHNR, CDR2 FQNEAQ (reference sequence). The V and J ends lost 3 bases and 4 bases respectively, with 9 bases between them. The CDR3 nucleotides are TGTGCCAGCAGCTTGGGGGGTTTCACTGAAGCTTTCTTT. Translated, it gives CASSLGGFTEAFF.

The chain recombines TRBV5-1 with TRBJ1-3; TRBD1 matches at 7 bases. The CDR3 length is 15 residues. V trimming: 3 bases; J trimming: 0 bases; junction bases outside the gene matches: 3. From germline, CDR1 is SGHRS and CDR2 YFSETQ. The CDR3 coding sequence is TGCGCCAGCAGCTCCGGGACAGTCTCTGGAAACACCATATATTTT. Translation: CASSSGTVSGNTIYF.

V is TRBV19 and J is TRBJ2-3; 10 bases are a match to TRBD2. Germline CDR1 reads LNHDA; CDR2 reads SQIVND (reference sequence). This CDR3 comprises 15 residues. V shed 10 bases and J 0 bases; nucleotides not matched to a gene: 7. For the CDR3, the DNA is TGTGCCACCAGAGAAGCGGGAGGGAGCACAGATACGCAGTATTTT. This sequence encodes CATREAGGSTDTQYF. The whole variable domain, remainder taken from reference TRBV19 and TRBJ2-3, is DGGITQSPKYLFRKEGQNVTLSCEQNLNHDAMYWYRQDPGQGLRLIYYSQIVNDFQKGDIAEGYSVSREKKESFPLTVTSAQKNPTAFYLCATREAGGSTDTQYFGPGTRLTVL.

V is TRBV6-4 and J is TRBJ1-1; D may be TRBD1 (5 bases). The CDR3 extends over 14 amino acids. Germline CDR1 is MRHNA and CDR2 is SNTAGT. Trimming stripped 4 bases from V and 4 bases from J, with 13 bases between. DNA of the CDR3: TGTGCCAGCAGTGCAACGACCGGGGCCACTGAAGCTTTCTTT. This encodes CASSATTGATEAFF.

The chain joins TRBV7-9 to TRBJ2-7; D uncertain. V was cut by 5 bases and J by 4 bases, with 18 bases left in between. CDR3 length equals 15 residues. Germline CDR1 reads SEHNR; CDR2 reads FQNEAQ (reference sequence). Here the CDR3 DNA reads TGTGCCAGCAGCCCAACAACTATGGACCCTTACGAGCAGTACTTC. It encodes CASSPTTMDPYEQYF.

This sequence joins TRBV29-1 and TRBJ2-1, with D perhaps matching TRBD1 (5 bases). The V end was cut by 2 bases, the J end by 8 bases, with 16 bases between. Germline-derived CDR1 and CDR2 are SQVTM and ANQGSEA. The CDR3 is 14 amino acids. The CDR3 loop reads CSVESYQGSYEQFF. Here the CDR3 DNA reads TGCAGCGTTGAATCATACCAGGGTTCCTATGAGCAGTTCTTC.

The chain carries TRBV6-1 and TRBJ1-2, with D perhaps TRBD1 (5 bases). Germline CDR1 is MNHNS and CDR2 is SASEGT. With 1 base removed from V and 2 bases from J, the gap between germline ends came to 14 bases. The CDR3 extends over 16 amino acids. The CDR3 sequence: CASSEDPGLGNYGYTF. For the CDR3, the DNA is TGTGCCAGCAGTGAAGATCCAGGGCTAGGAAACTATGGCTACACCTTC.

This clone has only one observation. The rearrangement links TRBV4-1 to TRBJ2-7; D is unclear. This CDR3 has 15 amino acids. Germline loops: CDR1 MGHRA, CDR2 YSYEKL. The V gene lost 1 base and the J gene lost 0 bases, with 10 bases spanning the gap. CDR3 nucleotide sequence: TGCGCCAGCAGCCAAGTCGACCAAGACTCCTACGAGCAGTACTTC. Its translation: CASSQVDQDSYEQYF.

This CDR3 reads CASSLYLSLSGANVLTF. CDR3 nucleotides: TGTGCCAGCAGCTTGTATCTGTCACTCTCTGGGGCCAACGTCCTGACTTTC. This rearrangement joins TRBV5-5 to TRBJ2-6; D is uncertain. V was clipped by 1 base and J by 0 bases, with 11 bases between them. Germline CDR1 and CDR2: SGHKS and YYEKEE (reference sequence). This CDR3 region has 17 residues.

CDR3 nucleotide sequence: TGTGCCAGTAGTCGCCCTGGGGAGTCCTACGAGCAGTACTTC. Protein sequence: CASSRPGESYEQYF. The V and J genes are TRBV19 and TRBJ2-7; TRBD2 might be the D (5 bases). The CDR3 runs 14 residues. With 5 bases removed from V and 1 base from J, the gap between germline ends came to 12 bases. Germline CDR1 is LNHDA and CDR2 is SQIVND (reference sequence).

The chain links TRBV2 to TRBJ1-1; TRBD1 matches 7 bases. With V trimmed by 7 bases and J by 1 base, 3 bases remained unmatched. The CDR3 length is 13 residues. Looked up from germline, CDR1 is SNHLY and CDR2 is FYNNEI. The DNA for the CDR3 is TGTGCCAGCATGGGACAGAGGAACACTGAAGCTTTCTTT. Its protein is CASMGQRNTEAFF.

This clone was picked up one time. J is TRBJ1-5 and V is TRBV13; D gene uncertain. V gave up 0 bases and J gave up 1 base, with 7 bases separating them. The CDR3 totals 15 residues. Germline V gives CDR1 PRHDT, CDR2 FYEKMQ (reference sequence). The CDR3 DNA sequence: TGTGCCAGCAGCTTAGGAATGGTAAGCAATCAGCCCCAGCATTTT. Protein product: CASSLGMVSNQPQHF.

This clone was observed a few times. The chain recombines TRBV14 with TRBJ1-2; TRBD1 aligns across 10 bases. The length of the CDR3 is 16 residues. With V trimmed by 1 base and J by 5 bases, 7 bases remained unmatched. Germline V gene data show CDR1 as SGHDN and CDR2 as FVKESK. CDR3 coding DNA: TGTGCCAGCAGCCAAGCCCGACAGGGGGCGAGTTATGGCTACACCTTC. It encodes CASSQARQGASYGYTF.

This CDR3 is CAISPGQNYNEQFF. The CDR3 nucleotides read TGTGCCATCAGCCCGGGACAGAACTACAATGAGCAGTTCTTC. The gene calls are TRBV10-3 and TRBJ2-1, with 7 nucleotides matching TRBD1. V lost 6 bases to trimming and J lost 3 bases; unmatched junction nucleotides: 5. This CDR3 spans 14 amino acids. Germline lookup yields CDR1 ENHRY and CDR2 SYGVKD.

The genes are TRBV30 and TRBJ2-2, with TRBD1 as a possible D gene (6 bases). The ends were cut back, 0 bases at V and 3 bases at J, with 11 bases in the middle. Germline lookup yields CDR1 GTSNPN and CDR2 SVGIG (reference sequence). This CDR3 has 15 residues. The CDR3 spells CAWSVTGRYTGELFF. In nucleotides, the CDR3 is TGTGCCTGGAGTGTTACAGGGAGATACACCGGGGAGCTGTTTTTT.

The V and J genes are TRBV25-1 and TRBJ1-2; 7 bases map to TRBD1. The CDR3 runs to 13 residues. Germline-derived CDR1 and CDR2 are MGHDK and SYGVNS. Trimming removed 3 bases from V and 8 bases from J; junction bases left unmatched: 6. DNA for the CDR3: TGTGCCAGCAGTGATACAGGGGTCGGGGGCTACACCTTC. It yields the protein CASSDTGVGGYTF.

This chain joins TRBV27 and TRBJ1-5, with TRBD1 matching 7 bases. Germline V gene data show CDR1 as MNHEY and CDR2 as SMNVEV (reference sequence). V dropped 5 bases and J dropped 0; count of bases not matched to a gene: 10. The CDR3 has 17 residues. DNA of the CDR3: TGTGCCAGCAGTCTCACGGGACAGCCTTATAGCAATCAGCCCCAGCATTTT. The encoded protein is CASSLTGQPYSNQPQHF.

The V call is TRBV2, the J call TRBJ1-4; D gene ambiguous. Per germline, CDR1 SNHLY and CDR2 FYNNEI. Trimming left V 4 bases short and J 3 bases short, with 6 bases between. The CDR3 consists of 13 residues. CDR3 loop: CASSVLANEKLFF. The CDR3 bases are TGTGCCAGCAGTGTTTTGGCTAATGAAAAACTGTTTTTT.